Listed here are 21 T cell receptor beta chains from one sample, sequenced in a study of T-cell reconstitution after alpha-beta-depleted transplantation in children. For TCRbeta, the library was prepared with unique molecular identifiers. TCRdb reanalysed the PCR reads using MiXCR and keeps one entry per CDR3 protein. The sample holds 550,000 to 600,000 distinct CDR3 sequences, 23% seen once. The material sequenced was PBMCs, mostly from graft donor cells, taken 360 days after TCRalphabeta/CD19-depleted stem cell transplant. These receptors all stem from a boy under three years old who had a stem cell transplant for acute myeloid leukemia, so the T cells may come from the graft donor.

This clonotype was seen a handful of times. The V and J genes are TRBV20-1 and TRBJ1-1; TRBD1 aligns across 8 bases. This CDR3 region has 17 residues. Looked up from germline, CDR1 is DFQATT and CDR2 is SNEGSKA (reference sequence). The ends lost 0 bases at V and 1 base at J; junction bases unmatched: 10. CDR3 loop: CSARDLKRQGWNTEAFF. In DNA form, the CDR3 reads TGCAGTGCTAGAGATCTTAAGCGACAGGGGTGGAACACTGAAGCTTTCTTT.

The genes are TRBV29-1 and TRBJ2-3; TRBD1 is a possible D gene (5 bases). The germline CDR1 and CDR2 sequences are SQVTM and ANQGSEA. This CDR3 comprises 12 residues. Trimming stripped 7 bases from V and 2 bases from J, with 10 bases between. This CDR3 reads CSEQGATDTQYF. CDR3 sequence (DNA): TGCAGCGAGCAAGGGGCCACAGATACGCAGTATTTT.

The CDR3 DNA follows: TGTGCCAGCCGACCCAGGGACAGGGTCGAGCAGTACTTC. Its protein product is CASRPRDRVEQYF. V and J are TRBV7-9 and TRBJ2-7; 9 bases fit TRBD1. This CDR3 comprises 13 residues. V was clipped by 8 bases and J by 6 bases; unmatched bases: 8. Germline assignment: CDR1 SEHNR and CDR2 FQNEAQ (reference sequence).

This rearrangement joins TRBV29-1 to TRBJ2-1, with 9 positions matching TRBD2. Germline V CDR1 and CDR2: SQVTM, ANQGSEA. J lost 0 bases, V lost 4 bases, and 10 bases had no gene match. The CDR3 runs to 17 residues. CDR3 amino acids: CSVGGLAGRPSYNEQFF. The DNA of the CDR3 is TGCAGCGTTGGCGGGCTAGCGGGGAGGCCCTCCTACAATGAGCAGTTCTTC.

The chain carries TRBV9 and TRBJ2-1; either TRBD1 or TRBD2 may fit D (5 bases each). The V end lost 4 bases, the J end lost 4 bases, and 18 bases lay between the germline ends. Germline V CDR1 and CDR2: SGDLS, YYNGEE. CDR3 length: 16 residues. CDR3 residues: CASSPRDGFFYNEQFF. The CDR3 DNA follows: TGTGCCAGCAGCCCTCGGGACGGTTTTTTTTACAATGAGCAGTTCTTC.

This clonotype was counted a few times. The CDR3 sequence: CASSQDWAERQPQHF. CDR3 bases: TGCGCCAGCAGCCAAGATTGGGCGGAAAGACAGCCCCAGCATTTT. V gene TRBV4-3 combines with J gene TRBJ1-5; D unclear. Per germline, CDR1 LGHNA and CDR2 YSLEER. The V gene lost 0 bases and the J gene lost 7 bases, with 13 bases spanning the gap. This CDR3 spans 15 amino acids.

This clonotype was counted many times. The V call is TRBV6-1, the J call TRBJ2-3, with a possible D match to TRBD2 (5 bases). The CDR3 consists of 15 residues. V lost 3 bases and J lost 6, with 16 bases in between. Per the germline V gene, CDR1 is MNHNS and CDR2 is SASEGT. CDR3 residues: CASSDVGLAPDTQYF. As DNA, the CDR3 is TGTGCCAGCAGTGACGTGGGCCTAGCTCCGGATACGCAGTATTTT.

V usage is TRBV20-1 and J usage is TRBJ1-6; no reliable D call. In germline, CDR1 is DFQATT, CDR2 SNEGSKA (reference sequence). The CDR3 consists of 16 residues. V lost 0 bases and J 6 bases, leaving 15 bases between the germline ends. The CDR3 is CSARDGVWVFNSPLHF. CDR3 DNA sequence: TGCAGTGCTAGAGATGGTGTTTGGGTCTTTAATTCACCCCTCCACTTT.

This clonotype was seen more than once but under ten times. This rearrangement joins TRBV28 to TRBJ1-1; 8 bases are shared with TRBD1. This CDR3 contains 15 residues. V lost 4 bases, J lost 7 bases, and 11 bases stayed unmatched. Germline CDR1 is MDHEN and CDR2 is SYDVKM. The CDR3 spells CASSSHPGGPGEAFF. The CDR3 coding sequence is TGTGCCAGCAGTTCCCACCCAGGGGGCCCGGGTGAAGCTTTCTTT.

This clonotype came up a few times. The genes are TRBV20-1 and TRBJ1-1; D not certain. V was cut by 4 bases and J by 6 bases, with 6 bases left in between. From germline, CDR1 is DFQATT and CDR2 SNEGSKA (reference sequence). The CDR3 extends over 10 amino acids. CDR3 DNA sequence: TGCAGTGCTACTACAGCTGAAGCTTTCTTT. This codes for CSATTAEAFF.

CDR3 bases: TGTGCCAGCAGTTGGACAGTCAATGAGCAGTTCTTC. Its translation: CASSWTVNEQFF. The chain joins TRBV6-2 or TRBV6-3 to TRBJ2-1; tentative D call: TRBD1 (6 bases). The ends were cut back, 4 bases at V and 6 bases at J, with 7 bases in the middle. Germline CDR1 is MNHEY and CDR2 is SVGEGT. The CDR3 contains 12 residues.

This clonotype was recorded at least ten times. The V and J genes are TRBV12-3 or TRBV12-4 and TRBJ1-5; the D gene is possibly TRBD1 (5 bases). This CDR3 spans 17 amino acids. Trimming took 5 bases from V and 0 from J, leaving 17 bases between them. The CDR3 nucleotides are TGTGCCAGCAGTCGTGGCTCTGGGGGGTATAGCAATCAGCCCCAGCATTTT. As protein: CASSRGSGGYSNQPQHF.

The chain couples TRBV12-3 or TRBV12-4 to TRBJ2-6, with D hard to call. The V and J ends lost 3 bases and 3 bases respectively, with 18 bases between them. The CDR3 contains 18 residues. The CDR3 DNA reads TGTGCCAGCAGTTTTTTCGTGATACCCACGGATGGGGCCAACGTCCTGACTTTC. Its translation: CASSFFVIPTDGANVLTF.

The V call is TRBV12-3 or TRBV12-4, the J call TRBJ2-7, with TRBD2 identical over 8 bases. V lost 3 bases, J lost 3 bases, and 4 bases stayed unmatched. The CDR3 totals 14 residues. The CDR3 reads CASSFGGGHYEQYF. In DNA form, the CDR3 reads TGTGCCAGCAGTTTCGGGGGGGGCCACTACGAGCAGTACTTC.

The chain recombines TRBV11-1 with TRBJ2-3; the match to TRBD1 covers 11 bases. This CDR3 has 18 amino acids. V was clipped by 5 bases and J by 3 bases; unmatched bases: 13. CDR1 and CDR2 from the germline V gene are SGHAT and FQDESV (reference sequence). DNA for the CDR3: TGTGCCAGCAGCACCCCTCTAGGACAGGGGGCGCAGACAGATACGCAGTATTTT. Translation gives CASSTPLGQGAQTDTQYF. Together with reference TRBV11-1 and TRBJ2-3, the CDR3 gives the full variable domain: EAEVAQSPRYKITEKSQAVAFWCDPISGHATLYWYRQILGQGPELLVQFQDESVVDDSQLPKDRFSAERLKGVDSTLKIQPAELGDSAMYLCASSTPLGQGAQTDTQYFGPGTRLTVL.

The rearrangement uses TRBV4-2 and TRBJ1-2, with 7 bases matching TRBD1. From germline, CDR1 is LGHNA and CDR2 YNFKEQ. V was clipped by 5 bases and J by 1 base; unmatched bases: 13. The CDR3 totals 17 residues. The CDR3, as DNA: TGTGCCAGCAGCGATCGGGACAGTCGTCCGGGTAACTATGGCTACACCTTC. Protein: CASSDRDSRPGNYGYTF.

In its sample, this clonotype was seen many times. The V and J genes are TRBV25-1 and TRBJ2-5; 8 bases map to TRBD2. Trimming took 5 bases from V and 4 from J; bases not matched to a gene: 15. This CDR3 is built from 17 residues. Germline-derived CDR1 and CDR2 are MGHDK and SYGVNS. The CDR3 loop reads CASSYIPSGGLRETQYF. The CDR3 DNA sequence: TGTGCCAGCAGTTACATCCCGAGCGGGGGCCTCCGAGAGACCCAGTACTTC.

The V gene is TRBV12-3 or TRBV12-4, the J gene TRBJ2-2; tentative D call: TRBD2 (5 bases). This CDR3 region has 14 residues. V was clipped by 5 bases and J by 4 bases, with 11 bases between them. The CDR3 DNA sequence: TGTGCCAGCAGTGCCCCGGGGAGCACCGGGGAGCTGTTTTTT. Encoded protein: CASSAPGSTGELFF.

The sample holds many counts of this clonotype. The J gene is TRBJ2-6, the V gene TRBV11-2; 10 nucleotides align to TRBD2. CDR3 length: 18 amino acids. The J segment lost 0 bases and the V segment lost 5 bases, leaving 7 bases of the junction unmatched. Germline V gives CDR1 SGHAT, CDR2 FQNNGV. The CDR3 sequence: CASSLSSGGRSGANVLTF. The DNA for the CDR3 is TGTGCCAGCAGCCTTTCTAGCGGGGGCCGCTCTGGGGCCAACGTCCTGACTTTC.

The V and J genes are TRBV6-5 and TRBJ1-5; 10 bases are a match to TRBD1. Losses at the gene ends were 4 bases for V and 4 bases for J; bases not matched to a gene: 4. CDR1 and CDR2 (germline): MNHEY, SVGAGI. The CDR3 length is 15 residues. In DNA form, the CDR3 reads TGTGCCAGCAGTTCCAGACAGGGGGCTAATCAGCCCCAGCATTTT. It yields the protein CASSSRQGANQPQHF.

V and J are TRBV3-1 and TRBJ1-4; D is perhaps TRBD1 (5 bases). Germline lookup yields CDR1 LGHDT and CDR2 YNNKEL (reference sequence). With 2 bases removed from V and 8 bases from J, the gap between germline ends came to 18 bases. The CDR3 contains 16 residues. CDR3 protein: CASSQLSGRADEKLFF. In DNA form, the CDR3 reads TGTGCCAGCAGCCAACTGTCAGGCAGGGCGGACGAAAAACTGTTTTTT.